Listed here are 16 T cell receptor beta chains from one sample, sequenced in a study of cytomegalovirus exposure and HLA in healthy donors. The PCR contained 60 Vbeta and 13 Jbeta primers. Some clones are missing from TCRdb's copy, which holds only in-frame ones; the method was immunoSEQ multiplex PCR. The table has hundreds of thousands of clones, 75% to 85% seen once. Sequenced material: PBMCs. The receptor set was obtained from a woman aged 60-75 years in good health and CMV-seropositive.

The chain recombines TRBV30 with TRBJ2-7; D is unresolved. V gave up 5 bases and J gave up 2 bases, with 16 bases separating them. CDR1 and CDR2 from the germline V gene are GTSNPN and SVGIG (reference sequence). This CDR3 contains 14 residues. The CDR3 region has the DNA TGTGCCTGGTCACTGGGCAGGCCCCCCTACGAGCAGTACTTC. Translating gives CAWSLGRPPYEQYF.

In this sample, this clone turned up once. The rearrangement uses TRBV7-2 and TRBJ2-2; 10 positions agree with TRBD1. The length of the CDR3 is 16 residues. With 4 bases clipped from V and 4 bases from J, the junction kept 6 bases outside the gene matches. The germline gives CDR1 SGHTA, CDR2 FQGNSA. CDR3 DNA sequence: TGTGCCAGCAGCTCCGGGACAGGGGCCCTCACCGGGGAGCTGTTTTTT. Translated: CASSSGTGALTGELFF.

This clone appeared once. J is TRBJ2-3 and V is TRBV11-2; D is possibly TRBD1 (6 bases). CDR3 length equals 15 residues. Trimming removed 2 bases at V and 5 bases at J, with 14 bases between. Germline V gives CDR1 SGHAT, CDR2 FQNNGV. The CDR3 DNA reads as TGTGCCAGCAGCTTAATGGGGCAGGGGAAAGATACGCAGTATTTT. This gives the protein CASSLMGQGKDTQYF. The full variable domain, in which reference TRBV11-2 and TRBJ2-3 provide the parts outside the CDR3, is EAGVAQSPRYKIIEKRQSVAFWCNPISGHATLYWYQQILGQGPKLLIQFQNNGVVDDSQLPKDRFSAERLKGVDSTLKIQPAKLEDSAVYLCASSLMGQGKDTQYFGPGTRLTVL.

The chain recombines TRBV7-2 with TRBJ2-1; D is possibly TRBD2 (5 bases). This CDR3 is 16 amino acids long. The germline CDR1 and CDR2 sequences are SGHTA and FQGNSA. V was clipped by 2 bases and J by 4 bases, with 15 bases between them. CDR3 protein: CASSLSPSRLYNEQFF. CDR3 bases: TGTGCCAGCAGCTTAAGTCCTAGCAGACTTTACAATGAGCAGTTCTTC.

CDR3 region: CASSPPNSGNTIYF. The DNA of the CDR3 is TGTGCCAGCAGTCCCCCCAACTCTGGAAACACCATATATTTT. The chain employs TRBV28 and TRBJ1-3; D call uncertain. The ends were cut back, 5 bases at V and 0 bases at J, with 8 bases in the middle. There are 14 residues in the CDR3. CDR1 and CDR2 (germline): MDHEN, SYDVKM.

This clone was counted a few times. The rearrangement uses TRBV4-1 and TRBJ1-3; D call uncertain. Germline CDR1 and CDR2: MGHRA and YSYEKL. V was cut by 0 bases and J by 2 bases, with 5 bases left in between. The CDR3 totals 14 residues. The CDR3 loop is CASSQDFAGNTIYF. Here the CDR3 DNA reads TGCGCCAGCAGCCAAGACTTCGCTGGAAACACCATATATTTT.

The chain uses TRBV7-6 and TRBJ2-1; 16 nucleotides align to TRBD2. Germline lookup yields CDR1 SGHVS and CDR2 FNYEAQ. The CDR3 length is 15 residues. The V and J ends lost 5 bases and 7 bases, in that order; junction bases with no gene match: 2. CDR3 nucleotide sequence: TGTGCCAGCAGCCTGGGACTAGCGGGAGGGAATGAGCAGTTCTTC. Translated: CASSLGLAGGNEQFF.

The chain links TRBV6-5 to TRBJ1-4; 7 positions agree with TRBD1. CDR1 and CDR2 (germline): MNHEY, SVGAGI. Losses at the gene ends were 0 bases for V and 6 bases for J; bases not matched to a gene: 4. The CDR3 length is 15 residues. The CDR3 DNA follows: TGTGCCAGCAGTTACTCCCGGGACAGCCATGAAAAACTGTTTTTT. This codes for CASSYSRDSHEKLFF.

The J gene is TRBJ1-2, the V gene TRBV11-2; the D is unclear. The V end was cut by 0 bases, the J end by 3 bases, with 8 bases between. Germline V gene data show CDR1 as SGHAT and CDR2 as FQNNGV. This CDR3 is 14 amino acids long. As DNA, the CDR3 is TGTGCCAGCAGCTTAGAGGCGGAATACTATGGCTACACCTTC. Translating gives CASSLEAEYYGYTF.

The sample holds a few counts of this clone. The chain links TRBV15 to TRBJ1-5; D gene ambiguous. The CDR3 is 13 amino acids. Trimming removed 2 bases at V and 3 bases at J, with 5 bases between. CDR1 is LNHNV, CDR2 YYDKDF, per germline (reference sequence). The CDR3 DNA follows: TGTGCCACCAGCAGATCCTACAATCAGCCCCAGCATTTT. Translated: CATSRSYNQPQHF.

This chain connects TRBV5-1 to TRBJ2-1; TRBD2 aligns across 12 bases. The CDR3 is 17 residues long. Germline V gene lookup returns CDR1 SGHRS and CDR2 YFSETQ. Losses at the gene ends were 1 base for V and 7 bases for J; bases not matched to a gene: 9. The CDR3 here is CASSLNLAGGGANEQFF. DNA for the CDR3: TGCGCCAGCAGCTTGAACCTAGCGGGAGGGGGAGCGAATGAGCAGTTCTTC.

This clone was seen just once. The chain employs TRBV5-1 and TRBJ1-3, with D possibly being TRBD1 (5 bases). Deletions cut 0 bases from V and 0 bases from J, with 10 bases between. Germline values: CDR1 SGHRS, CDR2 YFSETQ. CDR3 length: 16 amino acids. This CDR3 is CASSLGTTVSGNTIYF. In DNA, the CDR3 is TGCGCCAGCAGCTTGGGGACAACTGTCTCTGGAAACACCATATATTTT.

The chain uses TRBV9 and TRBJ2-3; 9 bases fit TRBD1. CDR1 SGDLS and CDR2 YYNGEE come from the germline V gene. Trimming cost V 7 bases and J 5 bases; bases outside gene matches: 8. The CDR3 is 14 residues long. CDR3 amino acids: CASGSTGGRDTQYF. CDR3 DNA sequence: TGTGCCAGCGGGAGTACAGGGGGCAGAGATACGCAGTATTTT.

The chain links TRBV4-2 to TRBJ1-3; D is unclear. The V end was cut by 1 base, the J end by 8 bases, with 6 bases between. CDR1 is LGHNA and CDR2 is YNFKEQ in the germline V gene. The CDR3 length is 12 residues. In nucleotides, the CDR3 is TGTGCCAGCAGCCAAGGGTTAGACACCATATATTTT. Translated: CASSQGLDTIYF.

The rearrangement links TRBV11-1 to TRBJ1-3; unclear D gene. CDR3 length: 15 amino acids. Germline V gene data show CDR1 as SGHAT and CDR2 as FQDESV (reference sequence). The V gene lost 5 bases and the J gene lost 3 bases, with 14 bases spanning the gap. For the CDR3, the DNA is TGTGCCAGCAGCCGAGGCCCGGAAATTGGAAACACCATATATTTT. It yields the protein CASSRGPEIGNTIYF.

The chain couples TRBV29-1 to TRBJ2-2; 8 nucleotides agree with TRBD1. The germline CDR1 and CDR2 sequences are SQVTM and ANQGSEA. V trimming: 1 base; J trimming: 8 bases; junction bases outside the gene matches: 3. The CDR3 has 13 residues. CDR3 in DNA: TGCAGCGTTGAAGGCAGGGGGCAGGGGGAGCTGTTTTTT. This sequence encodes CSVEGRGQGELFF.